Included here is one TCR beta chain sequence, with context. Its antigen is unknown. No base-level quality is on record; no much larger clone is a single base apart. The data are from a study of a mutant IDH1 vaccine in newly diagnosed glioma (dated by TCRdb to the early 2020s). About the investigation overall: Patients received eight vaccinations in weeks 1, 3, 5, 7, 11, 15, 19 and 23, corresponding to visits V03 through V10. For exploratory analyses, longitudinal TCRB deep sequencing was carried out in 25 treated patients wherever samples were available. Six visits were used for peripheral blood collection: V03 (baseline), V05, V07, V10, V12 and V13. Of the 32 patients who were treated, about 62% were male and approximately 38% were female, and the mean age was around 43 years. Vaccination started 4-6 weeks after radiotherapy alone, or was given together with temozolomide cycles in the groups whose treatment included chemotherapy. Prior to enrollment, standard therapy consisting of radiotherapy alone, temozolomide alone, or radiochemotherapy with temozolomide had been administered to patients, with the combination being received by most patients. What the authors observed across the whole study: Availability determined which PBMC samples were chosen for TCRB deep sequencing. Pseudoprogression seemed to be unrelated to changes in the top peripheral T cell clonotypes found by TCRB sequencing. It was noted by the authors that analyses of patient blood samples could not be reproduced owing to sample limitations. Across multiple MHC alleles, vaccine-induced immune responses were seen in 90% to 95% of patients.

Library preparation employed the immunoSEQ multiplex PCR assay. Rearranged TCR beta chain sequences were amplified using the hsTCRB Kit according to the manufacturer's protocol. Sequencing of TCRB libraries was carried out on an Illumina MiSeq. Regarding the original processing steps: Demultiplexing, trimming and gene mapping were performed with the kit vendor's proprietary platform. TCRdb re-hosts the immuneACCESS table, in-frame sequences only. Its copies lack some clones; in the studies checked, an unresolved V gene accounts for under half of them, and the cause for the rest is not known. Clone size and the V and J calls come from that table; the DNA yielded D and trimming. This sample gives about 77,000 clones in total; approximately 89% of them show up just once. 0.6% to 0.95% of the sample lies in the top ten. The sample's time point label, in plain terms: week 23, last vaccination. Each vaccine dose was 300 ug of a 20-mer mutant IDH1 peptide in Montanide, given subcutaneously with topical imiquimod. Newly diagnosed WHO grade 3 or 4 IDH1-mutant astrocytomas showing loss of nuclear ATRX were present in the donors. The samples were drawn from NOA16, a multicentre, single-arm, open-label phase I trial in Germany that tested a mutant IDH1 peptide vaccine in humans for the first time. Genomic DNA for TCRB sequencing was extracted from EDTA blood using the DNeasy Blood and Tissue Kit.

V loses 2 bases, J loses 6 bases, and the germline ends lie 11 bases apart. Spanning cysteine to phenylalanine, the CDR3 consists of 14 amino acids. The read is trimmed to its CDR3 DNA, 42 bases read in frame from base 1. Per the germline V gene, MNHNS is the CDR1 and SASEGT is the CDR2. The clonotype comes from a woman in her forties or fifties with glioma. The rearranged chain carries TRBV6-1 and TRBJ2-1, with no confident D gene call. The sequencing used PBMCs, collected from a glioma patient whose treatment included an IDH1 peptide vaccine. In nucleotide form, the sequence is TGTGCCAGCAGTGAACTTCACAGCAGCAATGAGCAGTTCTTC. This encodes CASSELHSSNEQFF.